The rows below give T cell receptor beta chains drawn from one sample of a study of immune evolution from preneoplasia to lung adenocarcinoma. The data were produced by immunoSEQ multiplex PCR, yet TCRdb's version contains in-frame clones alone and is incomplete. Found here are 10,000 or so clones, more than 75% of them singletons; the top ten hold about 9%. Sequencing was performed on FFPE minimally invasive lung adenocarcinoma tissue. These receptors all stem from a donor at least 70 years old with lung adenocarcinoma. Each CDR3 is given with its conserved first and last residue. A D gene is named only where the DNA matches it firmly. For some rows the clone size is stated as once, few or many, or as a class when expanded; others skip it.

V	length	D	J	size	DNA	CDR3
TRBV4-1	14	TRBD1	TRBJ1-1	large	TGCGCCAGCAGCCAACCGCAGGACAGGACTGAAGCTTTCTTT	CASSQPQDRTEAFF
TRBV4-1	17	TRBD2	TRBJ2-1	-	TGCGCCAGCAGCCTAGCCCCTCTAGCGGGGACTAACAATGAGCAGTTCTTC	CASSLAPLAGTNNEQFF
TRBV28	16	TRBD2	TRBJ2-3	-	TGTGCCAGCAGTTTCCGGGCGGGAGGGCAAGCAGATACGCAGTATTTT	CASSFRAGGQADTQYF
TRBV28	14	-	TRBJ1-2	-	TGTGCCAGCAGTTTATTCGGGGTGAAAGGTGGCTACACCTTC	CASSLFGVKGGYTF
TRBV30	15	TRBD1	TRBJ1-2	-	TGTGCCTGGAGTGCTATGGACAGGGGATTCTATGGCTACACCTTC	CAWSAMDRGFYGYTF
TRBV5-1	15	-	TRBJ2-5	-	TGCGCCAGCAGCTTGAACACAGGGTCTCAAGAGACCCAGTACTTC	CASSLNTGSQETQYF
TRBV14	15	TRBD2	TRBJ2-1	-	TGTGCCAGCAGCCAAGAAGTTGGCGGGAGGGGAGAGCAGTTCTTC	CASSQEVGGRGEQFF
TRBV5-8	16	TRBD1	TRBJ2-5	-	TGTGCCAGCAGCCGTCGGGACAGGTCCTTGGGCGAGACCCAGTACTTC	CASSRRDRSLGETQYF
TRBV28	15	TRBD2	TRBJ2-7	-	TGTGCCAGCAGTGGGGGGGATCAGAACCGGCGGGAGCAGTACTTC	CASSGGDQNRREQYF
TRBV15	13	-	TRBJ2-7	-	TGTGCCACCAGCAGAGATCCCTTGGCCGAGCAGTACTTC	CATSRDPLAEQYF
TRBV6-1	14	-	TRBJ1-5	few	TGTGCCAGCAACTCAAACGGGGGGTGGCAGCCCCAGCATTTT	CASNSNGGWQPQHF
TRBV11-3	12	-	TRBJ2-3	few	TGTGCCAGCAGCTTAGATCAGGATACGCAGTATTTT	CASSLDQDTQYF
TRBV9	15	-	TRBJ2-2	medium-sized	TGTGCCAGCAGCCCCGGCGGCGCGAACACCGGGGAGCTGTTTTTT	CASSPGGANTGELFF
TRBV5-6	18	TRBD1	TRBJ1-2	-	TGTGCCAGCCTCCCACAGGGGGTAGTGGCGGTCCCGTCCTATGGCTACACCTTC	CASLPQGVVAVPSYGYTF
TRBV30	13	TRBD1	TRBJ1-5	-	TGTGCCTGGAGTAGGGGGCTAGATCAGCCCCAGCATTTT	CAWSRGLDQPQHF
TRBV19	13	-	TRBJ1-5	-	TGTGCCAGTAGCCTAAATAGCAATCAGCCCCAGCATTTT	CASSLNSNQPQHF
TRBV6-5	14	-	TRBJ1-2	-	TGTGCCAGCAGTTACTCCCCCCAGAACTATGGCTACACCTTC	CASSYSPQNYGYTF